The source of this T cell receptor beta chain is a study of beta chain features in type 1 diabetes. Overall study: On cell yields, gender and age, patients and healthy donors were similar. Over all samples combined, 107,917,701 sorted cells were examined.

As every portion of the isolated RNA was reverse transcribed, the sequencing read expressed TCRB transcripts. Sequencing used immunoSEQ multiplex PCR; TCRdb keeps in-frame clones, though not all of them. Of 600,000 or so clones in the sample, approximately 13% were seen once. The V end was cut by 4 bases, the J end by 6 bases, with 13 bases between. This CDR3 is 14 amino acids long. Germline V gene lookup returns CDR1 SGHRS and CDR2 YFSETQ. Concerning this clone itself: Its specificity is not known.

General study results and limits: Fewer insertions but more deletions were seen at VDJ junctions in type 1 diabetes patients. Within each of all four CD4+ subsets, Type 1 diabetes patients had TCRB CDR3s that were moderately but significantly shorter.

Each sorted population was over 95% pure. This receptor was obtained from a young man with type 1 diabetes. What was sequenced was naive CD4+ T cells from blood. The gene calls are TRBV5-1 and TRBJ1-4; D gene unclear. Written as DNA, the CDR3 is TGCGCCAGCAGCGGGCAGGACGTGGATGAAAAACTGTTTTTT. The encoded protein is CASSGQDVDEKLFF.